The 28 T cell receptor beta chains given below trace back to one sample, sequenced in a study of shared clonotypes between healthy human individuals (dated by TCRdb to about 2020). Receptor libraries were prepared by the immunoSEQ multiplex PCR assay. TCRdb holds this immuneACCESS table with in-frame rearrangements only. Some clones are missing; in checked studies, unresolved V genes explain under half, and the rest has no known cause. This sample has about 87,000 clones in its table, and around 47% of those were observed once. Of the sample, roughly 15% is held by the ten largest clones. The sequencing input was PBMCs. The receptor set was obtained from a woman in her thirties or forties in good health. Some clones in this sample may be carry-over from other donors' samples.

This clone was counted ten times or more. The rearrangement uses TRBV25-1 and TRBJ2-2; D not certain. The CDR3 covers 13 residues. Trimming pared 6 bases from V and 6 bases from J, leaving 11 bases between. Germline V gene sequence: CDR1 MGHDK, CDR2 SYGVNS. Here the CDR3 reads CASREGISGELFF. CDR3 sequence (DNA): TGTGCCAGCAGGGAAGGGATTTCCGGGGAGCTGTTTTTT. Together with reference TRBV25-1 and TRBJ2-2, the CDR3 gives the full variable domain: EADIYQTPRYLVIGTGKKITLECSQTMGHDKMYWYQQDPGMELHLIHYSYGVNSTEKGDLSSESTVSRIRTEHFPLTLESARPSHTSQYLCASREGISGELFFGEGSRLTVL.

The chain recombines TRBV29-1 with TRBJ1-2; no reliable D call. V was trimmed by 4 bases and J by 6 bases, leaving 12 bases between them. Germline V gene sequence: CDR1 SQVTM, CDR2 ANQGSEA. The length of the CDR3 is 12 residues. CDR3 sequence: CSVGEREHGYTF. The CDR3 region has the DNA TGCAGCGTTGGGGAGAGGGAGCATGGCTACACCTTC.

This clone was seen only a few times. The chain recombines TRBV29-1 with TRBJ2-5; D remains unclear. CDR1 is SQVTM, CDR2 ANQGSEA, per germline. There are 12 residues in the CDR3. The germline V and J ends were trimmed by 4 bases and 4 bases, with 10 bases remaining between them. CDR3 nucleotide sequence: TGCAGCGTTGGACTGTCGGGAGAGACCCAGTACTTC. This sequence encodes CSVGLSGETQYF.

This clone appeared many times. Here the CDR3 omits its conserved ending phenylalanine or tryptophan, so a read error is the likely source. This chain links TRBV4-1 with TRBJ1-1, with TRBD1 matching 7 bases. V lost 1 base and J lost 4; bases outside the gene matches: 9. CDR3 length: 16 amino acids. The germline CDR1 and CDR2 sequences are MGHRA and YSYEKL. CDR3 residues: CASSQGGLTGVTEAFL. The CDR3, as DNA: TGCGCCAGCAGCCAAGGAGGGTTAACAGGGGTCACTGAAGCTTTCTTA.

The rearrangement links TRBV27 to TRBJ1-6; D perhaps matches TRBD1 (5 bases). The CDR3 extends over 14 amino acids. Germline-derived CDR1 and CDR2 are MNHEY and SMNVEV (reference sequence). The V end lost 6 bases, the J end lost 11 bases, and 17 bases lay between the germline ends. The CDR3 reads CASSPTREYAPLHF. In nucleotides, the CDR3 is TGTGCCAGCAGCCCGACCAGGGAATATGCACCCCTCCACTTT.

V usage is TRBV7-6 and J usage is TRBJ2-7, with D maybe TRBD1 (6 bases). The V and J ends lost 0 bases and 5 bases respectively, with 14 bases between them. The CDR3 length is 15 residues. Germline CDR1 and CDR2: SGHVS and FNYEAQ. CDR3 residues: CASSLAGVGANEQYF. The CDR3 DNA sequence: TGTGCCAGCAGCTTAGCGGGTGTGGGGGCCAACGAGCAGTACTTC. The entire variable domain, with the rest obtained from reference TRBV7-6 and TRBJ2-7, is as follows: GAGVSQSPRYKVTKRGQDVALRCDPISGHVSLYWYRQALGQGPEFLTYFNYEAQQDKSGLPNDRFSAERPEGSISTLTIQRTEQRDSAMYRCASSLAGVGANEQYFGPGTRLTVT.

This clone was detected many times. This chain uses TRBV5-4 with TRBJ2-7; 10 bases are shared with TRBD1. J gave up 6 bases and V 4 bases, and 4 bases lay outside the gene matches. Germline CDR1 is SGHNT and CDR2 is YYREEE (reference sequence). This CDR3 contains 13 residues. In DNA form, the CDR3 reads TGTGCCAGCAGCCCCTGGACAGGGGGCGAGCAGTACTTC. This encodes CASSPWTGGEQYF. Together with reference TRBV5-4 and TRBJ2-7, the CDR3 gives the full variable domain: ETGVTQSPTHLIKTRGQQVTLRCSSQSGHNTVSWYQQALGQGPQFIFQYYREEENGRGNFPPRFSGLQFPNYSSELNVNALELDDSALYLCASSPWTGGEQYFGPGTRLTVT.

This chain joins TRBV5-8 and TRBJ2-5; TRBD2 might be the D (7 bases). The CDR3 length is 12 residues. The V gene's germline CDR1 is SGHTS and CDR2 YDEGEE. Trimming took off 4 bases at V and 11 bases at J, with 15 bases between the two ends. The CDR3: CASSPGGGKQYF. As DNA, the CDR3 is TGTGCCAGCAGCCCGGGGGGCGGGAAGCAGTACTTC.

This clone was found many times. The rearrangement joins TRBV7-2 to TRBJ1-5, with D perhaps TRBD1 (5 bases). Germline V gene data show CDR1 as SGHTA and CDR2 as FQGNSA. V lost 4 bases and J 0 bases, leaving 13 bases between the germline ends. This CDR3 region has 16 residues. DNA for the CDR3: TGTGCCAGCAGCTGGACCGGGACGGATAGCAATCAGCCCCAGCATTTT. This gives the protein CASSWTGTDSNQPQHF.

The chain combines TRBV7-8 with TRBJ1-2; the match to TRBD1 covers 7 bases. V was clipped by 1 base and J by 7 bases; unmatched bases: 3. This CDR3 is built from 13 residues. Per germline, CDR1 SGHVS and CDR2 FQNEAQ. CDR3 residues: CASSLGTGFGYTF. The CDR3 bases are TGTGCCAGCAGCTTAGGGACAGGCTTTGGCTACACCTTC.

This clone was observed once. The chain couples TRBV29-1 to TRBJ2-5; 8 bases match TRBD2. The last part of the DNA fits TRBJ2-7 better; the J call may be wrong. The length of the CDR3 is 13 residues. Per germline, CDR1 SQVTM and CDR2 ANQGSEA. In DNA form, the CDR3 reads TGCAGCGTTGTGGGTAGCGGGACCTACGAGCAGTACTTC. Its protein product is CSVVGSGTYEQYF.

This clone was found a few times. The J gene is TRBJ2-1, the V gene TRBV15; 7 nucleotides match TRBD2. Germline V lookup: CDR1 LNHNV, CDR2 YYDKDF (reference sequence). The CDR3 has 16 amino acids. J lost 6 bases, V lost 0 bases, and 8 bases had no gene match. CDR3 nucleotide sequence: TGTGCCACCAGCAGAGATCGGTCTAGCGGTACCAATGAGCAGTTCTTC. It yields the protein CATSRDRSSGTNEQFF.

The genes are TRBV28 and TRBJ2-1, with a possible D match to TRBD2 (5 bases). CDR3 length: 13 amino acids. Looked up from germline, CDR1 is MDHEN and CDR2 is SYDVKM. Trimming removed 5 bases from V and 2 bases from J, with 7 bases in between. The CDR3 here is CASSRGTYNEQFF. The DNA for the CDR3 is TGTGCCAGCAGTCGAGGGACCTACAATGAGCAGTTCTTC. Full variable domain (remainder filled in from reference TRBV28 and TRBJ2-1): DVKVTQSSRYLVKRTGEKVFLECVQDMDHENMFWYRQDPGLGLRLIYFSYDVKMKEKGDIPEGYSVSREKKERFSLILESASTNQTSMYLCASSRGTYNEQFFGPGTRLTVL.

The V call is TRBV7-9, the J call TRBJ2-1, with D tentatively TRBD1 (5 bases). Germline V gives CDR1 SEHNR, CDR2 FQNEAQ (reference sequence). The CDR3 length is 14 residues. Trimming cost V 1 base and J 2 bases, with 6 bases left between them. For the CDR3, the DNA is TGTGCCAGCAGCTTAGGGACACCCTACAATGAGCAGTTCTTC. Translation gives CASSLGTPYNEQFF. The full variable domain, its missing parts supplied by reference TRBV7-9 and TRBJ2-1, is DTGVSQNPRHKITKRGQNVTFRCDPISEHNRLYWYRQTLGQGPEFLTYFQNEAQLEKSRLLSDRFSAERPKGSFSTLEIQRTEQGDSAMYLCASSLGTPYNEQFFGPGTRLTVL.

This clone showed up just a few times. The chain joins TRBV15 to TRBJ2-7; D is perhaps TRBD2 (5 bases). The V gene lost 1 base and the J gene lost 2 bases, with 9 bases spanning the gap. Germline-derived CDR1 and CDR2 are LNHNV and YYDKDF (reference sequence). This CDR3 comprises 14 residues. CDR3 nucleotides: TGTGCCACCAGCAGAGGAGGGCCCCCCTACGAGCAGTACTTC. This codes for CATSRGGPPYEQYF.

This clone was counted many times. This chain links TRBV2 with TRBJ1-3; D remains ambiguous. Germline V gives CDR1 SNHLY, CDR2 FYNNEI. This CDR3 is 13 amino acids long. V was shortened by 4 bases and J by 2 bases, with 6 bases between the two germline ends. CDR3 protein: CASSGDPGNTIYF. As DNA, the CDR3 is TGTGCCAGCAGTGGGGATCCTGGAAACACCATATATTTT.

This clone occurred a few times. The chain links TRBV19 to TRBJ2-1; 7 bases map to TRBD2. V shed 3 bases, J shed 3 bases, and the junction held 17 bases outside the gene matches. Germline V gene data show CDR1 as LNHDA and CDR2 as SQIVND (reference sequence). The CDR3 consists of 19 residues. The CDR3 DNA sequence: TGTGCCAGTAGTATCCCCCCGGGTTCGGCGGGAGTTGTCTACAATGAGCAGTTCTTC. Protein: CASSIPPGSAGVVYNEQFF.

The chain carries TRBV6-1 and TRBJ1-5; no reliable D call. Germline CDR1 reads MNHNS; CDR2 reads SASEGT. This CDR3 has 12 amino acids. V was cut by 4 bases and J by 3 bases, with 4 bases left in between. CDR3 sequence: CASSVLNQPQHF. The CDR3 DNA follows: TGTGCCAGCAGTGTCCTCAATCAGCCCCAGCATTTT.

About this clone: A far larger clone is one base from this, pointing to a likely read error. CDR3 in amino acids: CAWSVRGGFNQPRHF. The CDR3 DNA sequence: TGTGCCTGGAGTGTAAGGGGCGGGTTTAATCAGCCCCGGCATTTT. This chain uses TRBV30 with TRBJ1-5, with D possibly matching TRBD1 (5 bases). The germline V gene encodes CDR1 GTSNPN and CDR2 SVGIG (reference sequence). This CDR3 is built from 15 residues.

This clone occurred many times. The chain recombines TRBV6-5 with TRBJ1-1; possible D gene TRBD1, 5 bases. Germline V gives CDR1 MNHEY, CDR2 SVGAGI. Deletions cut 0 bases from V and 10 bases from J, with 18 bases between. The CDR3 has 15 amino acids. The CDR3 nucleotides read TGTGCCAGCAGTTACTCGCGGACATTACAAACGGTAGCTTTCTTT. Translated, it gives CASSYSRTLQTVAFF.

This clone came up a few times. The chain has TRBV25-1 and TRBJ2-7; tentatively, D is TRBD1 (7 bases). Germline V CDR1 and CDR2: MGHDK, SYGVNS. The CDR3 is 15 amino acids. V shed 1 base and J shed 9 bases, with 19 bases lying between them. The CDR3 region is CASSELQGGGTRQYF. In nucleotides, the CDR3 is TGTGCCAGCAGTGAATTGCAGGGGGGAGGCACCCGGCAGTACTTC.

The rearrangement links TRBV29-1 to TRBJ2-7; TRBD1 agrees at 8 bases. V shed 3 bases, J shed 6 bases, and the junction held 7 bases outside the gene matches. CDR3 length: 13 amino acids. Germline CDR1 SQVTM, CDR2 ANQGSEA. In DNA form, the CDR3 reads TGCAGCGTTGACTTCAGGGGGCAGAGCGAGCAGTACTTC. It codes for CSVDFRGQSEQYF.

The chain recombines TRBV10-3 with TRBJ2-2, with D unclear. The V and J ends lost 0 bases and 3 bases respectively, with 5 bases between them. The germline V gene encodes CDR1 ENHRY and CDR2 SYGVKD. The CDR3 is 14 residues long. In nucleotides, the CDR3 is TGTGCCATCAGTGAGTCGACTGACACCGGGGAGCTGTTTTTT. It translates to CAISESTDTGELFF.

The CDR3 loop reads CASSVQGEQFF. CDR3 DNA sequence: TGTGCCAGCAGCGTTCAGGGTGAGCAGTTCTTC. The J gene is TRBJ2-1, the V gene TRBV9; D possibly corresponds to TRBD1 (5 bases). Germline CDR1 reads SGDLS; CDR2 reads YYNGEE. The CDR3 totals 11 residues. Between the trimmed V and J ends, which lost 2 bases and 9 bases, there was a span of 6 bases.

For this clone: A far larger clone is only one base removed, so a read error is likely. The DNA for the CDR3 is TGTGCCGGCAGCCCTGGGACAGGGGGGCAGCCCCAGCATTTT. Translated, it gives CAGSPGTGGQPQHF. The chain combines TRBV28 with TRBJ1-5, with 11 bases identical to TRBD1. Germline CDR1 reads MDHEN; CDR2 reads SYDVKM. The CDR3 is 14 amino acids.

This clone was recorded many times. This chain joins TRBV5-1 and TRBJ2-1, with D perhaps matching TRBD1 (7 bases). CDR3 length: 14 amino acids. Trimming took off 1 base at V and 5 bases at J, with 10 bases between the two ends. CDR1 and CDR2 from the germline V gene are SGHRS and YFSETQ. The CDR3: CASSLFRGDNEQFF. CDR3 coding DNA: TGCGCCAGCAGCTTGTTCAGGGGGGACAATGAGCAGTTCTTC.

The V gene is TRBV29-1, the J gene TRBJ2-5, with 10 positions matching TRBD1. The DNA end is a closer match to TRBJ2-7, so the J assignment may be wrong. Per germline, CDR1 SQVTM and CDR2 ANQGSEA. This CDR3 is 12 amino acids long. The CDR3: CSVAGQGIEQYF. The CDR3 DNA reads as TGCAGCGTTGCGGGACAGGGGATCGAGCAGTACTTC.

This clone was counted ten times or more. V usage is TRBV5-4 and J usage is TRBJ2-5; 9 nucleotides align to TRBD1. The CDR3 has 14 residues. In germline, CDR1 is SGHNT, CDR2 YYREEE (reference sequence). V lost 4 bases, J lost 5 bases, and 6 bases stayed unmatched. CDR3 bases: TGTGCCAGCAGCCAAGGGGACAGGGATGAGACCCAGTACTTC. This translates into CASSQGDRDETQYF.